The clone carrying this TCR beta chain was counted many times. This specimen belongs to a study of response to subunit inactivated influenza vaccine. J gave up 0 bases and V 4 bases, and 4 bases lay outside the gene matches. The CDR3 is made up of 15 amino acids. Looked up from germline, CDR1 is DFQATT and CDR2 is SNEGSKA (reference sequence). TCRdb independently ran MiXCR on the RT-PCR reads; one entry per CDR3 protein. The repertoire holds around 760,000 distinct CDR3 sequences, with approximately 15% as singletons. The sample here was PBMCs from blood, taken less than 15 days before vaccination. The rearrangement uses TRBV20-1 and TRBJ2-3; TRBD2 aligns across 10 bases. The source is a man between 50 and 59 years old who received an inactivated influenza vaccine. The CDR3: CSATGLAKSTDTQYF. The CDR3 coding sequence is TGCAGTGCTACGGGACTAGCGAAGAGCACAGATACGCAGTATTTT.